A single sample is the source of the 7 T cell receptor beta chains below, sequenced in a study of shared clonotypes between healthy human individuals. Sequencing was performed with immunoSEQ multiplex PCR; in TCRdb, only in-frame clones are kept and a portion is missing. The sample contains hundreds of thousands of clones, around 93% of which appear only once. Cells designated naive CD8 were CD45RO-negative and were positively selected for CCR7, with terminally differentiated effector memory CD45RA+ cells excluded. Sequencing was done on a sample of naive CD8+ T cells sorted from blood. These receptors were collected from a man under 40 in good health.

The CDR3, as DNA: TGCAGCGTTGAGGGACTAGCGGGAGCAATGGGATCCTACAATGAGCAGTTCTTC. This sequence encodes CSVEGLAGAMGSYNEQFF. The V and J genes are TRBV29-1 and TRBJ2-1, with 14 bases that match TRBD2. This CDR3 is built from 18 residues. Germline V gives CDR1 SQVTM, CDR2 ANQGSEA. V was clipped by 3 bases and J by 1 base; unmatched bases: 8.

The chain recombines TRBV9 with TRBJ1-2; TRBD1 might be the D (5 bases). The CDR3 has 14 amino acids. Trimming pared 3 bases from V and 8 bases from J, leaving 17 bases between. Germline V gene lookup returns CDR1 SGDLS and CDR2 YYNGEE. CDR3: CASSALTGAGGYTF. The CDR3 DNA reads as TGTGCCAGCAGCGCCCTAACCGGGGCTGGAGGCTACACCTTC. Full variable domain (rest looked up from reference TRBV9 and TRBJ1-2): DSGVTQTPKHLITATGQRVTLRCSPRSGDLSVYWYQQSLDQGLQFLIQYYNGEERAKGNILERFSAQQFPDLHSELNLSSLELGDSALYFCASSALTGAGGYTFGSGTRLTVV.

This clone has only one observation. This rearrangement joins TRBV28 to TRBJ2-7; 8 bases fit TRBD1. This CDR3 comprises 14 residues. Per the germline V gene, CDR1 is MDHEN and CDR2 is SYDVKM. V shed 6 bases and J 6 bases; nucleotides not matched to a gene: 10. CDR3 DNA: TGTGCCAGCAGGGCTACAGGGGGACAGGCCGAGCAGTACTTC. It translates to CASRATGGQAEQYF.

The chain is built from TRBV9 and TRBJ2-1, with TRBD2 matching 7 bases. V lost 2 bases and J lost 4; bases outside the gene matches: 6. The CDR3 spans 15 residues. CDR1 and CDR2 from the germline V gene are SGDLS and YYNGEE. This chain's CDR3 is CASSVLSGAYNEQFF. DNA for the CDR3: TGTGCCAGCAGCGTTCTAAGCGGGGCTTACAATGAGCAGTTCTTC.

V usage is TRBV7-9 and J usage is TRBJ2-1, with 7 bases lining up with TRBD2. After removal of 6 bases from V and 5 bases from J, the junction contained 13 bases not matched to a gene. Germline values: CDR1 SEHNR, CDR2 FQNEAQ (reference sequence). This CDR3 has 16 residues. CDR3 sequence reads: CASSLISAGVHNEQFF. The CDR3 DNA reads TGTGCCAGCAGTCTTATCAGTGCGGGAGTACACAATGAGCAGTTCTTC.

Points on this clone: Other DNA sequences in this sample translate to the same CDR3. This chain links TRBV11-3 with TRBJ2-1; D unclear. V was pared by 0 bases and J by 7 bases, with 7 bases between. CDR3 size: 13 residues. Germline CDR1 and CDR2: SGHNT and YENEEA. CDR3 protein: CASSLEGGNEQFF. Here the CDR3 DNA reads TGTGCCAGCAGCTTAGAAGGCGGAAATGAGCAGTTCTTC. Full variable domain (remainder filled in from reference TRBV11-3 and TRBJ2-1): EAGVVQSPRYKIIEKKQPVAFWCNPISGHNTLYWYLQNLGQGPELLIRYENEEAVDDSQLPKDRFSAERLKGVDSTLKIQPAELGDSAVYLCASSLEGGNEQFFGPGTRLTVL.

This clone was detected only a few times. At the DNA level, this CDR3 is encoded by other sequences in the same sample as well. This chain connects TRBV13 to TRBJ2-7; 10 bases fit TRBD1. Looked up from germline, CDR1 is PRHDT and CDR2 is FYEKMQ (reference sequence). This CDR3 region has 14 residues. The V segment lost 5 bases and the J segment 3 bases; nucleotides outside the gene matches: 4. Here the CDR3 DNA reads TGTGCCAGCAGCCCGAGGGACAGGGGCTACGAGCAGTACTTC. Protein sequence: CASSPRDRGYEQYF.